The rows below give T cell receptor beta chains drawn from one sample of a study of T cell responses to AZD1222 COVID-19 vaccine. TCRdb's table, derived via immunoSEQ multiplex PCR, lists solely in-frame clones and lacks some. The sample shows about 75,000 clones, around 88% of them seen only once. The input for sequencing was peripheral blood, taken 28 days after the second dose of the MenACWY control vaccine. Receptors originate from an adult who received the MenACWY meningococcal vaccine as a control. Both conserved end residues are part of each CDR3. D genes are given only for firm matches. Size tells how often a clone was seen (once, few, many) or the class of an expanded clone, and some rows leave it out.

TRBV19	NA	TRBJ1-1	NA	CASSIEGQRLSEAFF	TGTGCCAGTAGTATTGAAGGACAGCGGCTCTCTGAAGCTTTCTTT
TRBV12-5	TRBD1	TRBJ1-2	NA	CASGLITGVYGYTF	TGTGCTAGTGGTTTGATAACAGGGGTTTATGGCTACACCTTC
TRBV30	NA	TRBJ1-6	NA	CAWSDGPPRGSPLHF	TGTGCCTGGAGTGACGGGCCACCTCGGGGCTCACCCCTCCACTTT
TRBV7-9	TRBD1	TRBJ1-1	NA	CASSLPIRTGDTEAFF	TGTGCCAGCAGCTTACCCATAAGGACAGGGGACACTGAAGCTTTCTTT
TRBV29-1	NA	TRBJ2-1	NA	CSVEFGAYNEQFF	TGCAGCGTTGAATTCGGGGCCTACAATGAGCAGTTCTTC
TRBV30	NA	TRBJ1-2	NA	CAWSTGGASYGYTF	TGTGCCTGGAGTACAGGAGGGGCAAGCTATGGCTACACCTTC
TRBV7-8	TRBD1	TRBJ1-5	NA	CASSLGQGVSQPQHF	TGTGCCAGCAGCTTGGGACAGGGTGTTTCACAGCCCCAGCATTTT
TRBV28	NA	TRBJ1-6	once	CASSLLGAGANSPLHF	TGTGCCAGCAGTTTATTGGGGGCAGGGGCTAATTCACCCCTCCACTTT
TRBV2	NA	TRBJ1-2	NA	CASSGYTF	TGTGCCAGCAGTGGCTACACCTTC
TRBV30	NA	TRBJ2-7	NA	CAWALRGYYEQYF	TGTGCCTGGGCCCTTCGGGGCTACTACGAGCAGTACTTC
TRBV9	TRBD1	TRBJ2-1	NA	CASSAGTEHEQFF	TGTGCCAGCAGTGCCGGGACAGAACATGAGCAGTTCTTC
TRBV7-9	NA	TRBJ1-2	few	CASSLGGALGNYGYTF	TGTGCCAGCAGCCTAGGGGGAGCCCTTGGAAACTATGGCTACACCTTC
TRBV28	NA	TRBJ1-2	NA	CASSWTPAGGYTF	TGTGCCAGCAGTTGGACGCCGGCGGGTGGCTACACCTTC
TRBV21-1	NA	TRBJ1-2	NA	CASSNDGGRVSGYTF	TGTGCCAGCAGCAATGATGGGGGGCGCGTAAGTGGCTACACCTTC
TRBV4-3	TRBD1	TRBJ2-1	NA	CASSQEPPTGGSNNEQFF	TGCGCCAGCAGCCAAGAACCCCCAACAGGGGGCTCAAACAATGAGCAGTTCTTC
TRBV29-1	NA	TRBJ2-2	few	CSARTANTGELFF	TGCAGCGCCAGGACAGCGAACACCGGGGAGCTGTTTTTT
TRBV25-1	NA	TRBJ1-2	once	CASSEYGGNYGYTF	TGTGCCAGCAGTGAATATGGGGGGAACTATGGCTACACCTTC
TRBV2	TRBD1	TRBJ2-7	medium-sized	CASREGQGLDEQYF	TGTGCCAGCAGAGAGGGACAGGGTTTGGACGAGCAGTACTTC
TRBV30	TRBD1	TRBJ1-3	NA	CAGQGSSGNTIYF	TGTGCCGGACAGGGGTCCTCTGGAAACACCATATATTTT
TRBV2	NA	TRBJ2-7	NA	CASRRREGDEQYF	TGTGCCAGCAGGCGAAGGGAAGGAGACGAGCAGTACTTC
TRBV3-1/TRBV3-2	TRBD1	TRBJ2-3	NA	CASSLGTVDTQYF	TGTGCCAGCAGCTTAGGGACAGTAGATACGCAGTATTTT
TRBV15	NA	TRBJ1-4	NA	CATSRAGADEKLFF	TGTGCCACCAGCAGAGCAGGGGCGGATGAAAAACTGTTTTTT
TRBV2	NA	TRBJ1-3	NA	CASTRDPYSGNTIYF	TGTGCCAGCACCAGGGACCCATACTCTGGAAACACCATATATTTT
TRBV12-3/TRBV12-4	NA	TRBJ2-7	few	CASSLYAGNEQYF	TGTGCCAGCAGTTTATATGCGGGAAACGAGCAGTACTTC
TRBV30	NA	TRBJ1-5	NA	CAGNAGFNQPQHF	TGTGCCGGCAACGCGGGGTTCAATCAGCCCCAGCATTTT
TRBV11-1	TRBD1	TRBJ1-2	few	CASSQGQSNYGYTF	TGTGCCAGCAGCCAGGGACAGTCTAACTATGGCTACACCTTC
TRBV6-5	NA	TRBJ2-3	few	CASSSGGHTDTQYF	TGTGCCAGCAGTTCGGGGGGCCACACAGATACGCAGTATTTT
TRBV15	NA	TRBJ1-1	NA	CATSRDRQASEAFF	TGTGCCACCAGCAGAGATCGACAGGCCTCTGAAGCTTTCTTT
TRBV19	TRBD2	TRBJ2-5	NA	CASSIGTSGGETQYF	TGTGCCAGTAGTATAGGGACTAGCGGGGGTGAGACCCAGTACTTC
TRBV2	TRBD1	TRBJ1-2	NA	CASSPTGSRGYTF	TGTGCCAGCAGTCCGACAGGGTCGAGAGGCTACACCTTC
TRBV6-4	NA	TRBJ2-3	NA	CASSDHGGDTQYF	TGTGCCAGCAGTGATCACGGGGGAGATACGCAGTATTTT
TRBV5-6	NA	TRBJ1-3	NA	CASSLASGNTIYF	TGTGCCAGCAGCCTCGCCTCTGGAAACACCATATATTTT
TRBV7-2	NA	TRBJ2-5	NA	CASSSRTQETQYF	TGTGCCAGCAGTTCCCGCACCCAAGAGACCCAGTACTTC
TRBV6-2/TRBV6-3	NA	TRBJ1-3	NA	CASSYDGNTIYF	TGTGCCAGCAGTTACGATGGGAACACCATATATTTT
TRBV5-1	NA	TRBJ2-2	NA	CASSLDNWGQGTGELFF	TGCGCCAGCAGCTTGGACAATTGGGGGCAGGGCACCGGGGAGCTGTTTTTT
TRBV5-4	NA	TRBJ2-5	NA	CASTPGGMQETQYF	TGTGCCAGCACCCCCGGGGGCATGCAAGAGACCCAGTACTTC
TRBV3-1/TRBV3-2	TRBD2	TRBJ2-1	NA	CASSQENSRGGRNEQFF	TGTGCCAGCAGCCAAGAGAATTCGCGGGGGGGCCGGAATGAGCAGTTCTTC
TRBV27	NA	TRBJ2-7	NA	CASSLWTGLSSYEQYF	TGTGCCAGCAGTTTATGGACAGGACTAAGCTCCTACGAGCAGTACTTC
TRBV6-4	TRBD1	TRBJ1-1	NA	CASSADRGSTEAFF	TGTGCCAGCAGTGCCGACAGGGGAAGTACTGAAGCTTTCTTT
TRBV4-1	TRBD1	TRBJ1-2	NA	CASSQLTGKGYGYTF	TGCGCCAGCAGCCAATTGACAGGGAAGGGCTATGGCTACACCTTC
TRBV4-1	TRBD1	TRBJ1-1	NA	CASSQPDRGRPTEAFF	TGCGCCAGCAGCCAACCGGACAGGGGGCGACCCACTGAAGCTTTCTTT
TRBV18	TRBD1	TRBJ1-5	NA	CASSPDKTGVENQPQHF	TGTGCCAGCTCACCTGACAAAACAGGGGTTGAGAATCAGCCCCAGCATTTT
TRBV5-6	NA	TRBJ2-3	NA	CASSTSYSETDTQYF	TGTGCCAGCAGCACCTCATATAGCGAGACAGATACGCAGTATTTT
TRBV13	NA	TRBJ1-1	NA	CASSRRGETEAFF	TGTGCCAGCAGCCGCCGGGGAGAAACTGAAGCTTTCTTT
TRBV5-1	NA	TRBJ2-2	NA	CASSLAAPGMGTGELFF	TGCGCCAGCAGCTTGGCCGCGCCTGGGATGGGCACCGGGGAGCTGTTTTTT
TRBV4-2	NA	TRBJ1-1	NA	CASSQDNGGECFF	TGTGCCAGCAGCCAAGATAACGGGGGGGAGTGTTTCTTT
TRBV5-5	NA	TRBJ2-7	NA	CASSGGQGLRKGQYF	TGTGCCAGCAGCGGCGGGCAGGGCCTCCGAAAGGGGCAGTACTTC
TRBV30	NA	TRBJ2-1	NA	CAWSAGLFNEQFF	TGTGCCTGGAGCGCGGGACTCTTTAATGAGCAGTTCTTC